This record looks at one T cell receptor beta chain sequence and its context. No antigen is known for it. The sample belongs to a study of OX40 agonist ivuxolimab in advanced cancers. Study at large: Aged roughly 23 to 80 with a mean of 60 years, they were about 78% male.

The repertoire was sequenced with immunoSEQ multiplex PCR; TCRdb's copy has only in-frame clones and lacks some. Here the sample spans under 85,000 clones, roughly 78% being singletons. Per the germline V gene, CDR1 is ENHRY and CDR2 is SYGVKD. The trim removed 5 bases at V and 0 bases at J, leaving 12 bases unmatched. The CDR3 is made up of 19 amino acids. General study results and limits: Some patients who did not respond also had low normalized T-cell clonal expansion.

V usage is TRBV10-3 and J usage is TRBJ2-3; TRBD2 matches at 12 bases. This TCR was sampled from an adult with an advanced solid tumor such as melanoma, head and neck, liver or kidney cancer. The sample in question was CD4+ or CD8+ T cells sorted from blood, obtained in a trial of the OX40 agonist ivuxolimab. The CDR3 DNA follows: TGTGCCATCAGTAACTTTGGACTAGCGGGATCCTCTAGCACAGATACGCAGTATTTT. Protein sequence: CAISNFGLAGSSSTDTQYF.